The 25 T cell receptor beta chains given below trace back to one sample, sequenced in a study of blood T cells in healthy people across ages. The authors ran a second PCR of roughly 6 to 11 cycles using a sample-barcoded 5' primer and a J-beta primer mix. Each CDR3 protein is one row after TCRdb ran MiXCR on the 5' RACE reads. This sample has about 1.6 million distinct CDR3 sequences, with about 35% found just once. Sequenced: blood. These receptors all stem from a woman aged 25-40 years in good health.

The rearrangement joins TRBV15 to TRBJ2-5; D uncertain. The CDR3 covers 14 residues. With 1 base removed from V and 2 bases from J, the gap between germline ends came to 8 bases. CDR1 and CDR2 (germline): LNHNV, YYDKDF (reference sequence). The CDR3 DNA reads TGTGCCACCAGCAGAGGGTCCAGGCAAGAGACCCAGTACTTC. Its protein product is CATSRGSRQETQYF.

The chain is built from TRBV9 and TRBJ1-1; maybe TRBD1 (5 bases). V lost 0 bases and J lost 10, with 13 bases in between. The CDR3 loop spans 13 amino acids. Germline V gives CDR1 SGDLS, CDR2 YYNGEE. CDR3 bases: TGTGCCAGCAGCGTAGTGAGGCAGGGAGGAGCTTTCTTT. It encodes CASSVVRQGGAFF.

This chain links TRBV7-9 with TRBJ2-5; weak D call: TRBD2 (5 bases). V was cut by 8 bases and J by 7 bases, with 29 bases left in between. In germline, CDR1 is SEHNR, CDR2 FQNEAQ (reference sequence). The CDR3 runs 17 residues. In DNA, the CDR3 is TGTGCCAGCGTCCTATCCCCCGGCAGCGGATCGGTTGGGACCCAGTACTTC. Translation gives CASVLSPGSGSVGTQYF. The whole variable domain, filled in from reference TRBV7-9 and TRBJ2-5, reads DTGVSQNPRHKITKRGQNVTFRCDPISEHNRLYWYRQTLGQGPEFLTYFQNEAQLEKSRLLSDRFSAERPKGSFSTLEIQRTEQGDSAMYLCASVLSPGSGSVGTQYFGPGTRLLVL.

The rearrangement uses TRBV7-9 and TRBJ2-1, with 7 bases that match TRBD1. CDR1 and CDR2 (germline): SEHNR, FQNEAQ (reference sequence). V shed 5 bases and J 4 bases; nucleotides not matched to a gene: 8. The CDR3 loop spans 15 amino acids. CDR3 sequence: CASSQTRTGYNEQFF. The CDR3 nucleotides are TGTGCCAGCAGCCAAACACGGACAGGATACAATGAGCAGTTCTTC.

The gene calls are TRBV4-1 and TRBJ2-5, with 11 bases that match TRBD2. The J call may be in error: the DNA end matches TRBJ2-7 better. Germline assignment: CDR1 MGHRA and CDR2 YSYEKL. CDR3 length equals 15 residues. This CDR3 reads CASSHRYSGRGEQYF. CDR3 nucleotides: TGCGCCAGCAGCCATAGATATAGCGGGAGGGGCGAGCAGTACTTC.

The gene calls are TRBV2 and TRBJ1-5, with D possibly TRBD1 on 6 matching bases. There are 15 residues in the CDR3. Trimming removed 5 bases from V and 7 bases from J, with 18 bases in between. Germline CDR1 and CDR2: SNHLY and FYNNEI. CDR3 coding DNA: TGTGCCAGCAGTACCAACGGGGGGCCGCTCCAGCCCCAGCATTTT. It specifies CASSTNGGPLQPQHF.

This clonotype has a handful of counts. The chain employs TRBV4-2 and TRBJ2-7, with 10 positions matching TRBD1. The germline V gene has CDR1 LGHNA and CDR2 YNFKEQ. J gave up 4 bases and V 3 bases, and 9 bases lay outside the gene matches. The CDR3 loop spans 16 amino acids. The CDR3 bases are TGTGCCAGCAGCCAGTGGTCCCGGGACAGGGGTTACGAGCAGTACTTC. It yields the protein CASSQWSRDRGYEQYF.

The genes are TRBV18 and TRBJ1-2, with 7 bases that match TRBD1. V trimming: 5 bases; J trimming: 7 bases; junction bases outside the gene matches: 10. There are 14 residues in the CDR3. The germline V gene has CDR1 KGHSH and CDR2 LQKENI. DNA for the CDR3: TGTGCCAGCTCATCACAGACAGGGTCGGCTGGCTACACCTTC. It is translated as CASSSQTGSAGYTF.

The rearrangement links TRBV20-1 to TRBJ2-3, with 9 bases identical to TRBD2. The CDR3 contains 16 residues. CDR1 is DFQATT, CDR2 SNEGSKA, per germline (reference sequence). Trimming at V came to 0 bases and at J to 2 bases, leaving 6 bases not matched to a gene. This chain's CDR3 is CSARDSTSGLTDTQYF. The CDR3 region has the DNA TGCAGTGCTAGAGATAGTACTAGCGGGCTCACAGATACGCAGTATTTT.

This clonotype has more than one count but fewer than ten. This chain connects TRBV27 to TRBJ2-7; D might be TRBD1 (5 bases). V was trimmed by 1 base and J by 2 bases, leaving 9 bases between them. CDR3 length: 14 residues. Looked up from germline, CDR1 is MNHEY and CDR2 is SMNVEV (reference sequence). This chain's CDR3 is CASSLFPGPYEQYF. The CDR3 DNA follows: TGTGCCAGCAGTTTATTCCCAGGGCCCTACGAGCAGTACTTC.

The chain combines TRBV5-1 with TRBJ1-6; D ambiguous. V was trimmed by 1 base and J by 8 bases, leaving 16 bases between them. CDR1 and CDR2 (germline): SGHRS, YFSETQ. The CDR3 runs 16 residues. CDR3 DNA: TGCGCCAGCAGCTTGTTCGCGGGGAGCGGAGATTCACCCCTCCACTTT. The encoded protein is CASSLFAGSGDSPLHF.

This clonotype was picked up a small number of times. The V and J genes are TRBV30 and TRBJ2-7; 9 bases map to TRBD2. The CDR3 has 12 amino acids. Per germline, CDR1 GTSNPN and CDR2 SVGIG (reference sequence). With 3 bases clipped from V and 6 bases from J, the junction kept 3 bases outside the gene matches. CDR3 bases: TGTGCCTGGAGGGGCGGGGGGGCCGAGCAGTACTTC. Translation: CAWRGGGAEQYF.

The rearrangement links TRBV25-1 to TRBJ2-7; no clear D gene. From germline, CDR1 is MGHDK and CDR2 SYGVNS. There are 13 residues in the CDR3. V dropped 4 bases and J dropped 3 bases, with 10 bases sitting between them. The CDR3 nucleotides read TGTGCCAGCAGTGCAGGATCGAACTACGAGCAGTACTTC. Protein product: CASSAGSNYEQYF.

This clonotype has only a few counts. The chain carries TRBV15 and TRBJ2-7, with 10 bases fitting TRBD1. This CDR3 region has 16 residues. Germline-derived CDR1 and CDR2 are LNHNV and YYDKDF (reference sequence). The J segment lost 0 bases and the V segment lost 5 bases, leaving 7 bases of the junction unmatched. This CDR3 reads CATSPRQGASSYEQYF. Written as DNA, the CDR3 is TGTGCCACCAGCCCTCGACAGGGGGCAAGCTCCTACGAGCAGTACTTC.

The chain has TRBV20-1 and TRBJ2-3, with TRBD2 identical over 8 bases. V was pared by 2 bases and J by 2 bases, with 3 bases of the junction left unmatched. This CDR3 contains 14 residues. The germline gives CDR1 DFQATT, CDR2 SNEGSKA (reference sequence). CDR3 bases: TGCAGTGCTAGATTAGCGGGGATCACAGATACGCAGTATTTT. This sequence encodes CSARLAGITDTQYF.

The table lists this clonotype with a few counts. The rearrangement links TRBV6-5 to TRBJ1-6, with D unclear. This CDR3 spans 13 amino acids. Germline loops: CDR1 MNHEY, CDR2 SVGAGI. V shed 5 bases and J shed 7 bases, with 9 bases lying between them. CDR3 residues: CASSTSSNSPLHF. For the CDR3, the DNA is TGTGCCAGCAGTACCAGTAGCAATTCACCCCTCCACTTT.

The chain links TRBV6-2 or TRBV6-3 to TRBJ2-1; the match to TRBD2 covers 13 bases. V gave up 5 bases and J gave up 3 bases; unmatched junction bases: 4. The CDR3 covers 16 residues. CDR1 and CDR2 from the germline V gene are MNHEY and SVGEGT. CDR3 sequence reads: CASSPGLAGDYNEQFF. In DNA form, the CDR3 reads TGTGCCAGCAGTCCCGGACTAGCGGGGGACTACAATGAGCAGTTCTTC.

This clonotype occurred a few times. J is TRBJ2-3 and V is TRBV20-1, with D unclear. Germline V gene lookup returns CDR1 DFQATT and CDR2 SNEGSKA (reference sequence). Between the trimmed V and J ends, which lost 5 bases and 2 bases, there was a span of 11 bases. CDR3 length: 13 amino acids. The CDR3 protein is CSAGPEHTDTQYF. DNA of the CDR3: TGCAGTGCTGGACCAGAGCACACAGATACGCAGTATTTT.

The chain joins TRBV7-2 to TRBJ2-1, with D perhaps matching TRBD1 or TRBD2 (5 bases each). Trimming cost V 2 bases and J 15 bases, with 17 bases left between them. The germline gives CDR1 SGHTA, CDR2 FQGNSA. The CDR3 extends over 13 amino acids. The CDR3 loop is CASSLFGGEVSFF. In DNA, the CDR3 is TGTGCCAGCAGCTTATTTGGGGGAGAGGTTTCGTTCTTC.

The chain combines TRBV2 with TRBJ2-5; TRBD2 matches at 9 bases. Germline V gene sequence: CDR1 SNHLY, CDR2 FYNNEI. The CDR3 contains 15 residues. V lost 4 bases and J lost 5; bases outside the gene matches: 8. CDR3 coding DNA: TGTGCCAGCAGTGGCTTGGGACTAGCCCCGGAGACCCAGTACTTC. Translation: CASSGLGLAPETQYF.

This clonotype was seen a few times. Here the CDR3 reads CASSLASGNNSPLHF. CDR3 nucleotides: TGCGCCAGCAGCTTGGCGTCCGGAAATAATTCACCCCTCCACTTT. This chain connects TRBV5-1 to TRBJ1-6, with D unresolved. The CDR3 has 15 amino acids. Between the trimmed V and J ends, which lost 0 bases and 5 bases, there was a span of 9 bases. CDR1 is SGHRS and CDR2 is YFSETQ in the germline V gene.

This chain uses TRBV7-2 with TRBJ2-7, with TRBD2 matching 12 bases. CDR3 length equals 16 residues. J was trimmed by 7 bases and V by 7 bases; bases with no gene match: 14. Looked up from germline, CDR1 is SGHTA and CDR2 is FQGNSA. The CDR3 sequence is CASTWASGRALGEQYF. CDR3 coding DNA: TGTGCCAGCACCTGGGCTAGCGGGAGGGCCTTGGGGGAGCAGTACTTC. Filled out from reference TRBV7-2 and TRBJ2-7, the complete variable domain reads GAGVSQSPSNKVTEKGKDVELRCDPISGHTALYWYRQSLGQGLEFLIYFQGNSAPDKSGLPSDRFSAERTGGSVSTLTIQRTQQEDSAVYLCASTWASGRALGEQYFGPGTRLTVT.

V usage is TRBV28 and J usage is TRBJ2-3; D unclear. This CDR3 contains 15 residues. Germline V lookup: CDR1 MDHEN, CDR2 SYDVKM. V was pared by 2 bases and J by 5 bases, with 14 bases between. CDR3 DNA: TGTGCCAGCAGTTTACCCCGGACCACGGGAGATACGCAGTATTTT. Translating it yields CASSLPRTTGDTQYF.

This clonotype was counted once. The chain employs TRBV5-1 and TRBJ1-1, with D maybe TRBD1 (6 bases). The CDR3 sequence is 15 residues long. Per germline, CDR1 SGHRS and CDR2 YFSETQ. The V gene lost 5 bases and the J gene lost 2 bases, with 16 bases spanning the gap. This CDR3 reads CASSINTGYNTEAFF. The CDR3 DNA is TGCGCCAGCAGTATCAACACAGGGTATAACACTGAAGCTTTCTTT.

This clonotype was seen a handful of times. This chain joins TRBV7-2 and TRBJ2-3, with D maybe TRBD2 (7 bases). Between the trimmed V and J ends, which lost 5 bases and 0 bases, there was a span of 18 bases. The CDR3 has 17 residues. Germline CDR1 is SGHTA and CDR2 is FQGNSA. CDR3 nucleotide sequence: TGTGCCAGCAGCCCGTTAGGGGGGGTGGGTAGCACAGATACGCAGTATTTT. This gives the protein CASSPLGGVGSTDTQYF.